What follows describes a single T cell receptor (beta chain). The antigen it recognizes is unknown. An end of the junction does not agree with germline; a read error may underlie this. These data originate in a study of blood T cell repertoires in COVID-19 (dated by TCRdb to 2018 to 2020). A note on the overall study: Samples from collaborators originated in the United States, Italy and Spain and spanned both the acute and convalescent phases of COVID-19. The prospective study material was composed of cDNA or gDNA derived from T cells, B-cell-depleted T cells, or PBMCs. The dataset comprised deeply sampled blood TCRbeta repertoires from subjects exposed to, actively infected with, or recovered from COVID-19. A freely available public database, intended as a resource for researchers studying the immune response to SARS-CoV-2, is where the repertoires were released. The samples were drawn from two sources: the first 160 participants of the ongoing ImmuneRACE study, and 1,254 subjects contributed by 6 global collaborators. Sample metadata almost always included a de-identified subject ID, COVID-19 status, age in years and sex. Where available, HLA class I and class II types were obtained from metadata supplied by the sample provider rather than from assay-based typing. Overall study results and their limits: Clinical and demographic metadata were provided uncurated, with the amount varying by source and participant.

TCRbeta CDR3 regions were amplified from genomic DNA by means of the immunoSEQ Assay, a bias-controlled multiplex PCR. Under the source paper's analysis protocol: Nucleated cell counts per sample were estimated from amplification of reference gene primers within the assay. Sequence reads were collapsed and filtered to measure the absolute abundance of every unique TCRbeta CDR3 rearrangement. For each sample, productive Simpson clonality was calculated as the square root of Simpson's diversity index across productive rearrangements. TCRdb took this table from immuneACCESS and kept in-frame rearrangements with V and J called. Such tables lack part of the clones; where checked against another copy, unresolved V genes explain under half of the gap, and the rest is unexplained. From that table come the V and J calls and clone size; the DNA was used to work out D and trimming. Present in this sample are around 26,000 clones, around 92% of which were seen just once. Together, the top ten hold approximately 3% of the sample.

From the cysteine through the phenylalanine, the CDR3 covers 13 amino acids. Only the CDR3 DNA stays, 39 bases, in frame from base 1. As encoded in the germline V gene, CDR1 is MNHNS while CDR2 is SASEGT. Whole blood was collected in K2EDTA tubes by collaborating institutions according to the institutions' own protocols. For TCRbeta analysis, collaborators shipped samples as frozen whole blood, isolated PBMCs, or DNA extracted from either of those sample types. The V and J genes are TRBV6-1 and TRBJ1-1; 7 central nucleotides agree with TRBD1. The receptor's source is a human donor in a cohort sampled during active COVID-19. Material for sequencing was peripheral blood. This receptor has the CDR3 CASSEGQEMRAFF. Here is the DNA: TGTGCCAGCAGCGAAGGACAGGAGATGAGAGCTTTCTTT.